Here is one T cell receptor (beta chain) with its context. Its antigen is still unknown. No quality values exist for individual bases; no much larger clone is one base distant. The CDR3 covers 14 residues, taking in both the cysteine and the phenylalanine. Kept here is only the CDR3 DNA, which spans 42 bases and is read in frame from base 1. V is shortened by 6 bases, J by 7 bases, and the region joining them spans 15 bases. From a lookup of the germline V gene, CDR1 and CDR2 are MNHNS and SASEGT. Library creation used the immunoSEQ multiplex PCR assay. In the source study's methods: A statistical classification framework was built to diagnose cytomegalovirus status from the catalog of TCR beta chain sequences. TCRdb re-hosts the immuneACCESS table, in-frame sequences only. Its copies lack some clones; in the studies checked, an unresolved V gene accounts for under half of them, and the cause for the rest is not known. V and J calls and clone size come straight from that table; D and trimming were deduced from the DNA. The sample records 180,000 or so clones, approximately 87% of which are singletons. The ten largest make up 1.4% of the sample.

This entry is derived from a study of cytomegalovirus exposure and HLA in healthy donors (dated by TCRdb to 2016 to 2017). In the study overall: According to a later analysis, the 110 or so validation repertoires were produced on the same platform as the 700 or so repertoires of the first cohort. The study aimed to test whether signatures of past pathogen exposure could be identified by cataloging public T cell receptors. In addition to the first cohort of approximately 650 subjects, a separate validation cohort of 100 to 150 different subjects was used. To predict cytomegalovirus infection status, the study combined high-throughput TCR immunosequencing, statistical association of individual TCRs with disease status, and machine learning. Here is what the overall study found, with its caveats: Subsequent analysis determined that TCRs grouped into clusters in the first cohort also showed a tendency toward co-occurrence across the roughly 110 validation repertoires, and 94% of cluster scores exceeded 0. In both the original and validation cohorts, the classifier was reported to diagnose cytomegalovirus status with high specificity and sensitivity. In vitro tests confirmed that three of the cytomegalovirus-associated TCR beta chains recognize cytomegalovirus antigens. The validation cohort had no HLA typing available for a later analysis, so co-occurrence within that cohort was assessed over all 120 or so repertoires. In the study, about 150 TCR beta chains were listed as associated with cytomegalovirus. It was suggested by the authors that the approach could potentially be generalized to other disease states and immunological phenotypes. Across donors, most TCR sequences were observed very rarely, whereas some public TCRs were present in many individuals.

The donors belonged to the validation cohort of approximately 130 subjects, which was separate from the approximately 680-subject first cohort. The chain was built from TRBV6-1 and TRBJ1-4; TRBD1 is a possible D gene, resting on 5 matching bases. Material for sequencing was PBMCs. The sequence was obtained from a woman in her 30s in good health and CMV-seronegative. The DNA reads as follows: TGTGCCAGCAGATCACAGGTGGGATCTGAAAAACTGTTTTTT. This sequence encodes CASRSQVGSEKLFF.